These 10 T cell receptor beta chains came from one sample sequenced in a study of blood T cell repertoires in COVID-19. Sequencing used immunoSEQ multiplex PCR; TCRdb keeps in-frame clones, though not all of them. The sample lists roughly 200,000 clones, roughly 88% seen once, with roughly a sixth in the top ten. Sequencing was performed on peripheral blood. The receptors stem from a man aged 50 or older with COVID-19, enrolled during active disease.

The V and J genes are TRBV10-3 and TRBJ2-7; weak D call: TRBD1 (6 bases). The CDR3 consists of 18 residues. Between the trimmed V and J ends, which lost 2 bases and 0 bases, there was a span of 20 bases. From germline, CDR1 is ENHRY and CDR2 SYGVKD. CDR3 bases: TGTGCCATCAGTGAGGTGGGCAGGGGTGTACTGAGCTCCTACGAGCAGTACTTC. Protein product: CAISEVGRGVLSSYEQYF.

This chain uses TRBV29-1 with TRBJ2-5; 11 nucleotides agree with TRBD2. Trimming at V came to 7 bases and at J to 5 bases, leaving 6 bases not matched to a gene. The CDR3 is 13 residues long. CDR1 and CDR2 from the germline V gene are SQVTM and ANQGSEA. CDR3 sequence reads: CSGRLAGTETQYF. Written as DNA, the CDR3 is TGCAGCGGAAGACTAGCGGGAACGGAGACCCAGTACTTC.

This sequence joins TRBV4-2 and TRBJ2-7, with D tentatively TRBD1 (5 bases). The CDR3 is 15 residues long. The germline V and J ends were trimmed by 0 bases and 0 bases, with 9 bases remaining between them. Per germline, CDR1 LGHNA and CDR2 YNFKEQ. The CDR3 loop is CASSQEADSSYEQYF. DNA for the CDR3: TGTGCCAGCAGCCAAGAAGCAGACAGCTCCTACGAGCAGTACTTC.

V usage is TRBV29-1 and J usage is TRBJ1-2; D is possibly TRBD1 (5 bases). The V end was cut by 8 bases, the J end by 4 bases, with 11 bases between. The CDR3 consists of 11 residues. From germline, CDR1 is SQVTM and CDR2 ANQGSEA. The DNA for the CDR3 is TGCAGCTTCCGCGGGGCCTATGGCTACACCTTC. Translation: CSFRGAYGYTF.

DNA of the CDR3: TGCAGCGTTTTTCCGGGACAGAGATACAATGAGCAGTTCTTC. Residues: CSVFPGQRYNEQFF. The rearrangement links TRBV29-1 to TRBJ2-1; 7 bases map to TRBD1. The CDR3 covers 14 residues. CDR1 is SQVTM and CDR2 is ANQGSEA in the germline V gene. J gave up 4 bases and V 5 bases, and 8 bases lay outside the gene matches.

This sequence joins TRBV19 and TRBJ2-3; 7 bases agree with TRBD1. J was trimmed by 7 bases and V by 6 bases; bases with no gene match: 13. The germline V gene encodes CDR1 LNHDA and CDR2 SQIVND (reference sequence). This CDR3 has 15 residues. The CDR3 sequence is CASSPGTGATYTQYF. The CDR3 nucleotides are TGTGCCAGTAGCCCTGGCACAGGGGCCACCTATACGCAGTATTTT.

This chain connects TRBV28 to TRBJ2-7; no clear D gene. V was clipped by 5 bases and J by 3 bases, with 20 bases between them. Germline lookup yields CDR1 MDHEN and CDR2 SYDVKM. The CDR3 extends over 16 amino acids. The DNA for the CDR3 is TGTGCCAGCAGTGCCCACGCAGGCTTACCCAACTACGAGCAGTACTTC. Residues: CASSAHAGLPNYEQYF. Using reference TRBV28 and TRBJ2-7 for the parts outside the CDR3, the full variable domain is DVKVTQSSRYLVKRTGEKVFLECVQDMDHENMFWYRQDPGLGLRLIYFSYDVKMKEKGDIPEGYSVSREKKERFSLILESASTNQTSMYLCASSAHAGLPNYEQYFGPGTRLTVT.

This rearrangement joins TRBV5-6 to TRBJ1-3, with TRBD1 as a possible D gene (6 bases). Germline lookup yields CDR1 SGHDT and CDR2 YYEEEE. V was clipped by 5 bases and J by 0 bases, with 15 bases between them. This CDR3 is built from 16 residues. The CDR3 coding sequence is TGTGCCAGCAGGAGATGGGGGCAGAGCTCTGGAAACACCATATATTTT. Amino acids: CASRRWGQSSGNTIYF.

This chain uses TRBV19 with TRBJ1-2; no clear D. CDR3 length: 15 amino acids. Trimming removed 7 bases at V and 0 bases at J, with 15 bases between. The V gene's germline CDR1 is LNHDA and CDR2 SQIVND (reference sequence). This CDR3 reads CASTREPTSNYGYTF. CDR3 DNA: TGTGCCAGTACGCGCGAACCAACGTCTAACTATGGCTACACCTTC.

The chain carries TRBV30 and TRBJ1-2; possible D gene TRBD1, 6 bases. This CDR3 contains 13 residues. CDR1 is GTSNPN, CDR2 SVGIG, per germline (reference sequence). The ends were cut back, 3 bases at V and 6 bases at J, with 14 bases in the middle. CDR3 sequence: CAWRQQGYDGYTF. CDR3 DNA sequence: TGTGCCTGGAGACAACAGGGTTACGATGGCTACACCTTC.